The 12 T cell receptor beta chains below come from one sample, sequenced in a study of blood T cell repertoires in COVID-19. The protocol was immunoSEQ multiplex PCR, while the TCRdb copy is restricted to in-frame clones and leaves out a portion. The sample records 35,000 to 55,000 clones, roughly 87% being singletons. The sequencing sample was made of peripheral blood. The receptors shown here come from a man aged 65-85 years with active COVID-19.

The chain has TRBV6-5 and TRBJ1-1, with 7 bases identical to TRBD1. V shed 5 bases and J 3 bases; nucleotides not matched to a gene: 6. In germline, CDR1 is MNHEY, CDR2 SVGAGI. This CDR3 spans 14 amino acids. CDR3 region: CASSQQGTDTEAFF. As DNA, the CDR3 is TGTGCCAGCAGTCAGCAGGGGACAGACACTGAAGCTTTCTTT.

The chain is built from TRBV11-2 and TRBJ1-1, with unresolved D. This CDR3 has 14 residues. Germline V gene lookup returns CDR1 SGHAT and CDR2 FQNNGV. Between the trimmed V and J ends, which lost 0 bases and 1 base, there was a span of 6 bases. The CDR3 is CASSLEGGNTEAFF. The CDR3 DNA sequence: TGTGCCAGCAGCTTAGAAGGAGGGAACACTGAAGCTTTCTTT.

The genes are TRBV28 and TRBJ2-1; 10 nucleotides agree with TRBD1. Germline values: CDR1 MDHEN, CDR2 SYDVKM. The CDR3 is 16 amino acids. With 1 base clipped from V and 3 bases from J, the junction kept 3 bases outside the gene matches. The CDR3 region is CASSLFRTGGYNEQFF. CDR3 nucleotide sequence: TGTGCCAGCAGTTTATTCCGGACAGGGGGCTACAATGAGCAGTTCTTC.

The chain uses TRBV7-9 and TRBJ1-1; maybe TRBD1 (5 bases). The CDR3 contains 14 residues. V was pared by 0 bases and J by 1 base, with 6 bases between. Germline V gene lookup returns CDR1 SEHNR and CDR2 FQNEAQ (reference sequence). The chain's CDR3 is CASSLAGANTEAFF. The CDR3, as DNA: TGTGCCAGCAGCTTAGCAGGGGCGAACACTGAAGCTTTCTTT.

The chain joins TRBV2 to TRBJ2-5; weak D call: TRBD1 (6 bases). V lost 6 bases, J lost 5 bases, and 31 bases lay in between. This CDR3 is 19 amino acids long. The V gene's germline CDR1 is SNHLY and CDR2 FYNNEI. The CDR3 here is CASSGARDTALAMAETQYF. CDR3 coding DNA: TGTGCCAGCAGCGGGGCCCGGGACACTGCTCTGGCCATGGCGGAGACCCAGTACTTC.

This chain connects TRBV28 to TRBJ1-6, with a weak D call TRBD1 (6 bases). Germline values: CDR1 MDHEN, CDR2 SYDVKM. V was cut by 5 bases and J by 10 bases, with 15 bases left in between. The CDR3 runs 14 residues. CDR3 nucleotides: TGTGCCAGCAGTCCCCCCGGGACATCATCACCCCTCCACTTT. This gives the protein CASSPPGTSSPLHF.

The rearrangement joins TRBV11-2 to TRBJ2-3, with 7 bases that match TRBD2. Trimming removed 2 bases from V and 0 bases from J; junction bases left unmatched: 2. This CDR3 comprises 15 residues. Germline V CDR1 and CDR2: SGHAT, FQNNGV. As DNA, the CDR3 is TGTGCCAGCAGCTTACTAGCGGTCAGCACAGATACGCAGTATTTT. Residues: CASSLLAVSTDTQYF.

The chain is built from TRBV7-2 and TRBJ2-7, with D uncertain. The CDR3 is 13 residues long. The V and J ends lost 0 bases and 1 base respectively, with 4 bases between them. Per germline, CDR1 SGHTA and CDR2 FQGNSA. The CDR3 is CASSLAHSYEQYF. DNA of the CDR3: TGTGCCAGCAGCTTAGCACATTCCTACGAGCAGTACTTC.

The chain has TRBV11-1 and TRBJ2-1; D is possibly TRBD1 (5 bases). This CDR3 has 13 amino acids. The germline gives CDR1 SGHAT, CDR2 FQDESV (reference sequence). V gave up 4 bases and J gave up 8 bases, with 12 bases separating them. The CDR3 sequence is CASSSGIEDEQFF. Here the CDR3 DNA reads TGTGCCAGCAGCTCAGGGATAGAGGATGAGCAGTTCTTC.

This chain joins TRBV29-1 and TRBJ1-1; D unclear. The germline gives CDR1 SQVTM, CDR2 ANQGSEA. The CDR3 loop spans 14 amino acids. The germline V and J ends were trimmed by 5 bases and 1 base, with 14 bases remaining between them. CDR3 coding DNA: TGCAGCGTTTCGGGTCCACTATGGAACACTGAAGCTTTCTTT. Its protein product is CSVSGPLWNTEAFF.

The chain recombines TRBV18 with TRBJ2-1; D possibly corresponds to TRBD1 (5 bases). The V and J ends lost 0 bases and 8 bases respectively, with 8 bases between them. Germline V gene data show CDR1 as KGHSH and CDR2 as LQKENI. This CDR3 contains 13 residues. CDR3 protein: CASSPPGADEQFF. The DNA for the CDR3 is TGTGCCAGCTCACCACCAGGGGCCGATGAGCAGTTCTTC.

The V and J genes are TRBV28 and TRBJ2-3; 9 nucleotides align to TRBD2. Trimming removed 8 bases from V and 4 bases from J; junction bases left unmatched: 19. The CDR3 runs to 18 residues. CDR1 is MDHEN and CDR2 is SYDVKM in the germline V gene. CDR3 protein: CASRTRPTTGTSSDTQYF. CDR3 bases: TGTGCCAGCCGGACCCGCCCAACCACCGGGACTAGCTCAGATACGCAGTATTTT.